The 32 T cell receptor beta chains reported below all come from one sample, sequenced in a study of T-cell memory formation after mild COVID-19. TCRdb passed the 5' RACE reads through MiXCR, listing each CDR3 protein once. The data hold roughly 400,000 distinct CDR3 sequences, with roughly 18% observed a single time. Sequenced: PBMCs or a T cell subset sorted from them (not recorded which). Receptor source: a man younger than 35 who had mild COVID-19 (a few samples of this study predate the infection). Cell type and time point are not known.

A few counts support this clonotype. The V call is TRBV5-8, the J call TRBJ2-3, with 8 bases fitting TRBD2. The ends lost 0 bases at V and 2 bases at J; junction bases unmatched: 2. Germline-derived CDR1 and CDR2 are SGHTS and YDEGEE. The CDR3 sequence is 15 residues long. The CDR3 DNA sequence: TGTGCCAGCAGCTTGGCTAGCGGGTTCACAGATACGCAGTATTTT. The encoded protein is CASSLASGFTDTQYF.

The V and J genes are TRBV5-1 and TRBJ2-6, with D hard to call. The V and J ends lost 3 bases and 1 base respectively, with 8 bases between them. Germline loops: CDR1 SGHRS, CDR2 YFSETQ. The CDR3 length is 15 residues. The CDR3 sequence: CASSSESSGANVLTF. CDR3 coding DNA: TGCGCCAGCAGCTCTGAGTCATCTGGGGCCAACGTCCTGACTTTC.

The chain uses TRBV12-3 or TRBV12-4 and TRBJ2-7; perhaps TRBD2 as D (6 bases). This CDR3 has 14 amino acids. V lost 2 bases to trimming and J lost 2 bases, with 10 bases between them. CDR3 nucleotide sequence: TGTGCCAGCAGTTTACCTAGCGCCCCCTACGAGCAGTACTTC. This encodes CASSLPSAPYEQYF.

The table lists this clonotype with a few counts. This rearrangement joins TRBV5-1 to TRBJ2-5, with a possible D match to TRBD2 (5 bases). This CDR3 spans 13 amino acids. Per germline, CDR1 SGHRS and CDR2 YFSETQ. The V gene lost 4 bases and the J gene lost 3 bases, with 10 bases spanning the gap. As DNA, the CDR3 is TGCGCCAGCAGCGAGGGATCTGAAGAGACCCAGTACTTC. This encodes CASSEGSEETQYF.

The rearrangement joins TRBV12-3 or TRBV12-4 to TRBJ1-1; 10 bases match TRBD1. CDR3 length: 16 amino acids. J was trimmed by 0 bases and V by 6 bases; bases with no gene match: 7. CDR3: CASSQGQGSLNTEAFF. In nucleotides, the CDR3 is TGTGCCAGCAGCCAGGGACAGGGGTCTTTGAACACTGAAGCTTTCTTT.

The J gene is TRBJ1-1, the V gene TRBV27; D is possibly TRBD1 (5 bases). The germline V gene encodes CDR1 MNHEY and CDR2 SMNVEV (reference sequence). V was clipped by 2 bases and J by 8 bases, with 9 bases between them. The CDR3 is made up of 12 amino acids. CDR3 amino acids: CASSLLQGEAFF. The CDR3 coding sequence is TGTGCCAGCAGTTTACTCCAGGGCGAAGCTTTCTTT.

The V and J genes are TRBV24-1 and TRBJ2-1; D unclear. CDR3 length: 13 amino acids. The V gene's germline CDR1 is KGHDR and CDR2 SFDVKD. Between the trimmed V and J ends, which lost 6 bases and 6 bases, there was a span of 11 bases. Written as DNA, the CDR3 is TGTGCCACCAGTAAAACCTGGGGCAATGAGCAGTTCTTC. It translates to CATSKTWGNEQFF.

Points on this clonotype: A read error may be the cause here, since a much bigger clone is one base away. V is TRBV12-3 or TRBV12-4 and J is TRBJ1-1; D possibly corresponds to TRBD1 (5 bases). The CDR3 is 12 amino acids. The V gene lost 7 bases and the J gene lost 1 base, with 7 bases spanning the gap. CDR3 in DNA: TGTGCCAGCAAGCAGGGGAACACTGAAGCTTTCTTT. This sequence encodes CASKQGNTEAFF.

V usage is TRBV30 and J usage is TRBJ2-3; 8 nucleotides agree with TRBD2. The CDR3 consists of 18 residues. V lost 7 bases and J lost 3; bases outside the gene matches: 21. Germline values: CDR1 GTSNPN, CDR2 SVGIG (reference sequence). CDR3 loop: CASTMGAGGTVGTDTQYF. CDR3 DNA sequence: TGTGCCTCCACCATGGGGGCGGGGGGCACCGTTGGGACAGATACGCAGTATTTT.

The V and J genes are TRBV21-1 and TRBJ2-7. TRBV21-1 is labeled a pseudogene. The CDR3 has 16 residues. The CDR3 loop is CASRVFSVVDFYEQYV. Here the CDR3 DNA reads TGTGCCAGCAGGGTGTTTTCAGTTGTGGATTTCTACGAGCAGTACGTC.

Ten or more counts support this clonotype. This chain uses TRBV20-1 with TRBJ2-2; unclear D gene. The CDR3 sequence is 15 residues long. V was trimmed by 2 bases and J by 3 bases, leaving 13 bases between them. Germline V gene lookup returns CDR1 DFQATT and CDR2 SNEGSKA (reference sequence). CDR3 sequence reads: CSARMDGRDTGELFF. The CDR3 DNA reads TGCAGTGCTAGAATGGACGGTAGGGACACCGGGGAGCTGTTTTTT.

This clonotype was observed a handful of times. The chain employs TRBV7-9 and TRBJ2-3; 10 bases fit TRBD2. The length of the CDR3 is 14 residues. V shed 7 bases and J 7 bases; nucleotides not matched to a gene: 8. Per the germline V gene, CDR1 is SEHNR and CDR2 is FQNEAQ (reference sequence). DNA of the CDR3: TGTGCCAGCATCGAAGCGGGGGGGCTATATACGCAGTATTTT. Amino acids: CASIEAGGLYTQYF.

The CDR3 region has the DNA TGTGCCAGCAGCCCCCCAGCCGGCACAGATACGCAGTATTTT. This codes for CASSPPAGTDTQYF. The V gene is TRBV3-1, the J gene TRBJ2-3; no reliable D call. CDR3 length: 14 residues. Trimming took 4 bases from V and 1 from J, leaving 9 bases between them. Germline V gene lookup returns CDR1 LGHDT and CDR2 YNNKEL (reference sequence).

The CDR3 region has the DNA TGTGCCAGCAGCCAAGATAAAACAGGGCCGGGAAATTCACCCCTCCACTTT. Translated: CASSQDKTGPGNSPLHF. The chain has TRBV4-2 and TRBJ1-6; a possible D gene is TRBD1 (6 bases). CDR3 length: 17 residues. Germline V gene lookup returns CDR1 LGHNA and CDR2 YNFKEQ. Trimming cost V 0 bases and J 7 bases, with 16 bases left between them.

This clonotype was seen a few times. This chain joins TRBV4-1 and TRBJ1-2, with D perhaps matching TRBD1 (5 bases). Germline V gene lookup returns CDR1 MGHRA and CDR2 YSYEKL. The CDR3 contains 15 residues. V gave up 2 bases and J gave up 8 bases, with 18 bases separating them. This chain's CDR3 is CASSQPGTRDSGYTF. CDR3 coding DNA: TGCGCCAGCAGCCAACCCGGGACCCGTGATTCGGGCTACACCTTC.

This clonotype was picked up a small number of times. The chain recombines TRBV24-1 with TRBJ2-5, with D hard to call. This CDR3 is built from 13 residues. Germline CDR1 KGHDR, CDR2 SFDVKD. With 3 bases removed from V and 5 bases from J, the gap between germline ends came to 9 bases. The DNA of the CDR3 is TGTGCCACCAGTGATATTGAAAAGGAGACCCAGTACTTC. Amino acid sequence: CATSDIEKETQYF.

This clonotype was observed a few times. The genes are TRBV5-1 and TRBJ2-5; D gene ambiguous. The germline gives CDR1 SGHRS, CDR2 YFSETQ. This CDR3 region has 15 residues. V was trimmed by 0 bases and J by 5 bases, leaving 14 bases between them. CDR3 residues: CASSLGDSRLETQYF. The CDR3 region has the DNA TGCGCCAGCAGCTTGGGAGACTCCCGCCTGGAGACCCAGTACTTC.

This rearrangement joins TRBV12-3 or TRBV12-4 to TRBJ1-6; D not resolved. Trimming removed 6 bases at V and 9 bases at J, with 12 bases between. This CDR3 spans 13 amino acids. CDR3 protein: CASRPQLSSPLHF. In DNA form, the CDR3 reads TGTGCCAGCAGGCCGCAACTGAGTTCACCCCTCCACTTT.

This rearrangement joins TRBV7-3 to TRBJ1-1, with no clear D. The CDR3 has 13 residues. Germline values: CDR1 SGHTA, CDR2 FQGTGA. The V gene lost 3 bases and the J gene lost 0 bases, with 5 bases spanning the gap. CDR3 sequence reads: CASSFAMNTEAFF. CDR3 in DNA: TGTGCCAGCAGCTTCGCGATGAACACTGAAGCTTTCTTT.

Here the CDR3 reads CSASTSGDQETQYF. The CDR3 DNA sequence: TGCAGTGCGAGTACTAGCGGAGATCAAGAGACCCAGTACTTC. V usage is TRBV20-1 and J usage is TRBJ2-5; TRBD2 agrees at 8 bases. There are 14 residues in the CDR3. Germline V lookup: CDR1 DFQATT, CDR2 SNEGSKA (reference sequence). V trimming: 6 bases; J trimming: 2 bases; junction bases outside the gene matches: 8.

This clonotype was seen more than once but under ten times. The chain combines TRBV4-1 with TRBJ2-3, with D possibly TRBD2 on 6 matching bases. Germline CDR1 reads MGHRA; CDR2 reads YSYEKL. CDR3 length: 18 residues. Between the trimmed V and J ends, which lost 0 bases and 0 bases, there was a span of 16 bases. The CDR3 region has the DNA TGCGCCAGCAGCCAAGATCCGGGGGTCGGGCCAAGCACAGATACGCAGTATTTT. Translated: CASSQDPGVGPSTDTQYF.

The chain couples TRBV27 to TRBJ2-2, with TRBD2 identical over 8 bases. Looked up from germline, CDR1 is MNHEY and CDR2 is SMNVEV (reference sequence). V lost 6 bases to trimming and J lost 1 base; unmatched junction nucleotides: 7. The CDR3 runs to 16 residues. CDR3 sequence reads: CASSPIAGLNTGELFF. DNA for the CDR3: TGTGCCAGCAGCCCGATAGCGGGGCTGAACACCGGGGAGCTGTTTTTT.

The sample holds many counts of this clonotype. J is TRBJ1-2 and V is TRBV5-1; no clear D. The V gene's germline CDR1 is SGHRS and CDR2 YFSETQ. The V and J ends lost 3 bases and 9 bases respectively, with 12 bases between them. The CDR3 is made up of 12 amino acids. CDR3 sequence reads: CASSSTLISYTF. CDR3 nucleotide sequence: TGCGCCAGCAGCTCGACACTCATAAGCTACACCTTC.

This clonotype showed up just once. The V call is TRBV5-1, the J call TRBJ2-1; the D is unclear. The CDR3 runs to 13 residues. Germline CDR1 reads SGHRS; CDR2 reads YFSETQ. V was trimmed by 0 bases and J by 15 bases, leaving 16 bases between them. CDR3 loop: CASSLGVEGRGFF. DNA of the CDR3: TGCGCCAGCAGCTTGGGGGTGGAAGGCCGAGGGTTCTTC.

This clonotype was counted ten times or more. The rearrangement links TRBV7-9 to TRBJ2-4, with D possibly matching TRBD1 (6 bases). V was pared by 5 bases and J by 6 bases, with 17 bases between. Germline V gene data show CDR1 as SEHNR and CDR2 as FQNEAQ (reference sequence). The CDR3 length is 15 residues. CDR3 loop: CASSPRQELGNIQYF. CDR3 nucleotide sequence: TGTGCCAGCAGCCCCCGACAGGAATTGGGAAACATTCAGTACTTC.

This clonotype was recorded a few times. The chain employs TRBV7-2 and TRBJ1-2, with unresolved D. Trimming removed 4 bases at V and 0 bases at J, with 9 bases between. The CDR3 totals 14 residues. Germline V CDR1 and CDR2: SGHTA, FQGNSA. The CDR3 loop reads CASSYDGTNYGYTF. In nucleotides, the CDR3 is TGTGCCAGCAGCTATGACGGGACTAACTATGGCTACACCTTC.

The chain is built from TRBV5-1 and TRBJ1-2, with a weak D call TRBD1 (5 bases). Deletions cut 4 bases from V and 3 bases from J, with 10 bases between. Germline V lookup: CDR1 SGHRS, CDR2 YFSETQ. The CDR3 length is 13 residues. CDR3 nucleotides: TGCGCCAGCAGCCGGGACTCCCACTATGGCTACACCTTC. As protein: CASSRDSHYGYTF.

The chain recombines TRBV5-1 with TRBJ2-3; 8 bases agree with TRBD2. Germline V lookup: CDR1 SGHRS, CDR2 YFSETQ. V lost 0 bases, J lost 3 bases, and 6 bases stayed unmatched. This CDR3 comprises 16 residues. The CDR3 DNA reads as TGCGCCAGCAGCTTGGGAACGCGGGGGGAAACAGATACGCAGTATTTT. It specifies CASSLGTRGETDTQYF.

This clonotype was detected many times. The V and J genes are TRBV12-3 or TRBV12-4 and TRBJ2-1; 8 bases are shared with TRBD2. This CDR3 region has 15 residues. V dropped 5 bases and J dropped 7; count of bases not matched to a gene: 10. CDR3 nucleotide sequence: TGTGCCAGCAGTACCCCGGGCGGGGGGTCGAATGAGCAGTTCTTC. It translates to CASSTPGGGSNEQFF.

In its sample, this clonotype was seen many times. The CDR3 loop reads CASSPGQGADTQYF. For the CDR3, the DNA is TGCGCCAGCAGCCCGGGACAGGGGGCAGATACGCAGTATTTT. This chain connects TRBV5-1 to TRBJ2-3; 11 nucleotides align to TRBD1. The CDR3 is made up of 14 amino acids. Germline V gives CDR1 SGHRS, CDR2 YFSETQ. With V trimmed by 4 bases and J by 4 bases, 2 bases remained unmatched.

In this sample, this clonotype turned up a few times. This chain joins TRBV7-9 and TRBJ1-1; D not resolved. Trimming removed 2 bases from V and 7 bases from J, with 17 bases in between. The CDR3 is 15 residues long. CDR1 and CDR2 (germline): SEHNR, FQNEAQ (reference sequence). CDR3 in DNA: TGTGCCAGCAGCTTAAATGGCTTGGGGTTGGATGAAGCTTTCTTT. Translated, it gives CASSLNGLGLDEAFF.

The chain joins TRBV7-6 to TRBJ2-1; a possible D gene is TRBD2 (6 bases). The CDR3 is made up of 14 amino acids. The V and J ends lost 3 bases and 7 bases respectively, with 13 bases between them. Germline CDR1 SGHVS, CDR2 FNYEAQ. The CDR3: CASSLTGGENEQFF. CDR3 bases: TGTGCCAGCAGCTTGACTGGAGGGGAAAATGAGCAGTTCTTC.